This TCR beta chain came from a study of blood T cell repertoires in COVID-19. The overall study: From the United States, Italy and Spain came samples of acute and convalescent COVID-19.

The CDR3 is made up of 11 amino acids. Germline assignment: CDR1 SGHVS and CDR2 FQNEAQ. V dropped 5 bases and J dropped 4 bases, with 6 bases sitting between them. Source study methods: Cell counts per sample came from amplifying reference gene primers. TCRdb's copy holds only in-frame clones and misses some; the assay was immunoSEQ multiplex PCR. V and J calls and clone size follow that table, whereas D and trimming were derived from the DNA. The data show some 100,000 clones, roughly 77% seen once. The receptor was isolated from a human donor in a cohort sampled during active COVID-19. Sequenced material: peripheral blood. The chain carries TRBV7-8 and TRBJ2-7; a weak D match, TRBD2 (5 bases). The CDR3 region has the DNA TGTGCCAGCAGCCCGGGGTACGAGCAGTACTTC. The encoded protein is CASSPGYEQYF.